Below, 27 T cell receptor beta chains from the same sample are listed, as sequenced in a study of blood T cell repertoires in COVID-19. Using immunoSEQ multiplex PCR, the repertoire was profiled, and TCRdb retains in-frame clones only, with some absent. The sample records more than 120,000 clones, about nine tenths being singletons. The sample consisted of peripheral blood. The receptors were gathered from a woman aged 50 to 60 with acute or convalescent COVID-19.

This clone was recorded once. V gene TRBV27 combines with J gene TRBJ1-2; 7 bases line up with TRBD1. Germline CDR1 is MNHEY and CDR2 is SMNVEV (reference sequence). Unmatched junction bases numbered 5, after V lost 7 bases and J lost 0 bases. CDR3 length: 14 amino acids. The CDR3 sequence is CASKPGQTNYGYTF. CDR3 sequence (DNA): TGTGCCAGCAAACCGGGACAGACTAACTATGGCTACACCTTC.

V and J are TRBV11-2 and TRBJ2-7; the D gene is possibly TRBD2 (6 bases). CDR1 is SGHAT, CDR2 FQNNGV, per germline. The V end lost 1 base, the J end lost 5 bases, and 15 bases lay between the germline ends. The CDR3 has 15 amino acids. This chain's CDR3 is CASSLAQTTSNEQYF. The CDR3 region has the DNA TGTGCCAGCAGCTTAGCCCAGACTACTAGCAACGAGCAGTACTTC. Full variable domain (outside the CDR3, taken from reference TRBV11-2 and TRBJ2-7): EAGVAQSPRYKIIEKRQSVAFWCNPISGHATLYWYQQILGQGPKLLIQFQNNGVVDDSQLPKDRFSAERLKGVDSTLKIQPAKLEDSAVYLCASSLAQTTSNEQYFGPGTRLTVT.

In DNA, the CDR3 is TGTGCCAGCAGCCAATCTCTTGGGGCCGTACAGGCTCCGTACTTC. Protein sequence: CASSQSLGAVQAPYF. The rearrangement links TRBV3-1 (or the pseudogene TRBV3-2) to TRBJ2-7; the D gene is possibly TRBD1 (5 bases). The germline V gene encodes CDR1 LGHDT and CDR2 YNNKEL (reference sequence). The CDR3 runs to 15 residues. The ends were cut back, 2 bases at V and 12 bases at J, with 23 bases in the middle.

The rearrangement joins TRBV18 to TRBJ1-1; D call uncertain. V was cut by 3 bases and J by 1 base, with 6 bases left in between. Germline loops: CDR1 KGHSH, CDR2 LQKENI. The CDR3 runs 13 residues. The CDR3 spells CASSPGQNTEAFF. As DNA, the CDR3 is TGTGCCAGCTCACCGGGCCAGAACACTGAAGCTTTCTTT. Using reference TRBV18 and TRBJ1-1 for the parts outside the CDR3, the full variable domain is NAGVMQNPRHLVRRRGQEARLRCSPMKGHSHVYWYRQLPEEGLKFMVYLQKENIIDESGMPKERFSAEFPKEGPSILRIQQVVRGDSAAYFCASSPGQNTEAFFGQGTRLTVV.

The chain recombines TRBV5-6 with TRBJ2-5; 14 bases are a match to TRBD2. Trimming at V came to 5 bases and at J to 5 bases, leaving 11 bases not matched to a gene. The CDR3 spans 17 residues. The germline CDR1 and CDR2 sequences are SGHDT and YYEEEE. The CDR3 reads CASSSPGLAGEYETQYF. The CDR3 nucleotides read TGTGCCAGCAGTTCGCCGGGACTAGCGGGAGAATATGAGACCCAGTACTTC.

The chain employs TRBV5-1 and TRBJ2-5, with D maybe TRBD1 (5 bases). This CDR3 is built from 13 residues. The V gene's germline CDR1 is SGHRS and CDR2 YFSETQ. Trimming took off 0 bases at V and 4 bases at J, with 7 bases between the two ends. CDR3 sequence (DNA): TGCGCCAGCAGCTTGGTTGGGGCAGAGACCCAGTACTTC. Protein sequence: CASSLVGAETQYF. The full variable domain, completed using reference TRBV5-1 and TRBJ2-5, is KAGVTQTPRYLIKTRGQQVTLSCSPISGHRSVSWYQQTPGQGLQFLFEYFSETQRNKGNFPGRFSGRQFSNSRSEMNVSTLELGDSALYLCASSLVGAETQYFGPGTRLLVL.

V and J are TRBV11-2 and TRBJ2-3; 13 bases are a match to TRBD2. J lost 3 bases, V lost 2 bases, and 5 bases had no gene match. The CDR3 is 17 amino acids. Germline V gene data show CDR1 as SGHAT and CDR2 as FQNNGV. CDR3 nucleotides: TGTGCCAGCAGCTTACGGGGACTAGCGGGACCAACAGATACGCAGTATTTT. It is translated as CASSLRGLAGPTDTQYF.

V gene TRBV27 combines with J gene TRBJ2-3; 7 nucleotides line up with TRBD2. This CDR3 has 16 amino acids. The trim removed 0 bases at V and 0 bases at J, leaving 3 bases unmatched. Per germline, CDR1 MNHEY and CDR2 SMNVEV (reference sequence). CDR3 loop: CASSLSGEGSTDTQYF. The CDR3 DNA follows: TGTGCCAGCAGTTTATCGGGGGAGGGAAGCACAGATACGCAGTATTTT.

The V and J genes are TRBV24-1 and TRBJ2-3; 8 bases line up with TRBD2. The germline V gene has CDR1 KGHDR and CDR2 SFDVKD. The V gene end was trimmed by 6 bases and the J gene end by 8 bases; junction bases not matched to a gene: 9. The CDR3 runs to 14 residues. This chain's CDR3 is CATSQLAAGATQYF. Written as DNA, the CDR3 is TGTGCCACCAGTCAACTAGCGGCTGGGGCTACGCAGTATTTT.

The CDR3 DNA reads as TGTGCCAGCAGTTTATCCGGGGGGGCCTACAATGAGCAGTTCTTC. Its protein is CASSLSGGAYNEQFF. V usage is TRBV27 and J usage is TRBJ2-1; 8 bases match TRBD2. The V and J ends lost 0 bases and 2 bases, in that order; junction bases with no gene match: 0. There are 15 residues in the CDR3. Per the germline V gene, CDR1 is MNHEY and CDR2 is SMNVEV (reference sequence).

The rearrangement joins TRBV7-9 to TRBJ1-4; no firm D call. Trimming pared 3 bases from V and 8 bases from J, leaving 16 bases between. Germline CDR1 is SEHNR and CDR2 is FQNEAQ (reference sequence). CDR3 size: 15 residues. The CDR3 is CASSLSHLGGEKLFF. DNA for the CDR3: TGTGCCAGCAGCTTGAGTCACCTCGGCGGCGAAAAACTGTTTTTT.

This chain links TRBV9 with TRBJ1-2; 9 positions match TRBD1. The CDR3 sequence is 15 residues long. V dropped 2 bases and J dropped 3; count of bases not matched to a gene: 5. Per germline, CDR1 SGDLS and CDR2 YYNGEE. CDR3 amino acids: CASSVSGTGYYGYTF. The CDR3 DNA reads TGTGCCAGCAGCGTTTCAGGGACAGGGTACTATGGCTACACCTTC.

This chain's CDR3 is CASSPGGSWNTEAFF. CDR3 in DNA: TGTGCCAGCAGCCCGGGGGGCAGCTGGAACACTGAAGCTTTCTTT. The chain employs TRBV5-4 and TRBJ1-1; D possibly corresponds to TRBD1 (6 bases). V was shortened by 4 bases and J by 1 base, with 14 bases between the two germline ends. CDR3 length equals 15 residues. Germline loops: CDR1 SGHNT, CDR2 YYREEE (reference sequence).

V is TRBV30 and J is TRBJ2-3, with 9 positions matching TRBD2. CDR3 length: 14 residues. CDR1 is GTSNPN, CDR2 SVGIG, per germline (reference sequence). With 2 bases clipped from V and 2 bases from J, the junction kept 2 bases outside the gene matches. CDR3 in DNA: TGTGCCTGGAGTAGACTAGCGGTCACAGATACGCAGTATTTT. Amino acid sequence: CAWSRLAVTDTQYF.

The chain is built from TRBV10-1 and TRBJ2-3; 9 positions agree with TRBD1. The CDR3 extends over 16 amino acids. J lost 4 bases, V lost 3 bases, and 8 bases had no gene match. Germline CDR1 is WNHNN and CDR2 is SYGVQD (reference sequence). The CDR3 DNA is TGCGCCAGCAGTGAAGCCGGGACAGGGTTCCCAGATACGCAGTATTTT. As protein: CASSEAGTGFPDTQYF.

This sequence joins TRBV27 and TRBJ1-2; a possible D gene is TRBD1 (5 bases). Germline V CDR1 and CDR2: MNHEY, SMNVEV (reference sequence). Deletions cut 3 bases from V and 2 bases from J, with 10 bases between. The length of the CDR3 is 14 residues. The CDR3 coding sequence is TGTGCCAGCAGTTTCTTCGGGGGAAACTATGGCTACACCTTC. This sequence encodes CASSFFGGNYGYTF.

This chain joins TRBV6-5 and TRBJ2-7; 8 positions agree with TRBD2. CDR1 MNHEY and CDR2 SVGAGI come from the germline V gene. The CDR3 has 15 residues. With 6 bases clipped from V and 2 bases from J, the junction kept 9 bases outside the gene matches. The CDR3 loop is CASSVLYGGAYEQYF. Here the CDR3 DNA reads TGTGCCAGCAGCGTACTATACGGGGGGGCCTACGAGCAGTACTTC.

This clone was detected a few times. The chain employs TRBV10-3 and TRBJ2-6, with D perhaps TRBD1 (6 bases). The CDR3 consists of 18 residues. Trimming pared 0 bases from V and 0 bases from J, leaving 12 bases between. CDR1 and CDR2 (germline): ENHRY, SYGVKD. CDR3 region: CAISESDIGGSGANVLTF. The CDR3 DNA sequence: TGTGCCATCAGTGAGTCGGATATAGGGGGCTCTGGGGCCAACGTCCTGACTTTC.

V is TRBV5-4 and J is TRBJ1-4; D unclear. The germline V gene encodes CDR1 SGHNT and CDR2 YYREEE (reference sequence). Trimming left V 0 bases short and J 4 bases short, with 7 bases between. This CDR3 spans 14 amino acids. The CDR3 DNA is TGTGCCAGCAGCTTGGGAGGGTATAATGAAAAACTGTTTTTT. Its protein product is CASSLGGYNEKLFF.

This chain joins TRBV11-3 and TRBJ2-2; a weak D match, TRBD1 (6 bases). The germline V gene has CDR1 SGHNT and CDR2 YENEEA. With 8 bases removed from V and 0 bases from J, the gap between germline ends came to 13 bases. The CDR3 contains 15 residues. CDR3: CASGEDRPNTGELFF. Here the CDR3 DNA reads TGTGCCAGCGGCGAGGACAGACCGAACACCGGGGAGCTGTTTTTT. Full variable domain (missing parts from reference TRBV11-3 and TRBJ2-2): EAGVVQSPRYKIIEKKQPVAFWCNPISGHNTLYWYLQNLGQGPELLIRYENEEAVDDSQLPKDRFSAERLKGVDSTLKIQPAELGDSAVYLCASGEDRPNTGELFFGEGSRLTVL.

J is TRBJ2-2 and V is TRBV2; TRBD1 agrees at 7 bases. The germline CDR1 and CDR2 sequences are SNHLY and FYNNEI. The CDR3 runs 14 residues. J gave up 1 base and V 7 bases, and 3 bases lay outside the gene matches. The CDR3 here is CASKGALNTGELFF. Here the CDR3 DNA reads TGTGCCAGCAAGGGGGCCCTGAACACCGGGGAGCTGTTTTTT.

The chain is built from TRBV10-2 and TRBJ1-1; 7 positions match TRBD1. The CDR3 is 21 residues long. The V gene end was trimmed by 3 bases and the J gene end by 0 bases; junction bases not matched to a gene: 22. Germline V gene lookup returns CDR1 WSHSY and CDR2 SAAADI. In DNA, the CDR3 is TGCGCCAGCAGTGACTTCCCCCCCTTCGCGTGGACAGGCGAACTGAACACTGAAGCTTTCTTT. It is translated as CASSDFPPFAWTGELNTEAFF.

DNA for the CDR3: TGCAGCGGGGGACTAGGCGCAGATACGCAGTATTTT. Its protein is CSGGLGADTQYF. The chain has TRBV29-1 and TRBJ2-3, with 8 nucleotides matching TRBD2. Germline-derived CDR1 and CDR2 are SQVTM and ANQGSEA. J gave up 4 bases and V 7 bases, and 4 bases lay outside the gene matches. This CDR3 contains 12 residues.

The chain is built from TRBV2 and TRBJ2-7; 8 bases map to TRBD1. The V segment lost 11 bases and the J segment 0 bases; nucleotides outside the gene matches: 9. Germline V CDR1 and CDR2: SNHLY, FYNNEI. The CDR3 runs to 14 residues. The CDR3 DNA reads TGTGCCGCCGCCCCGGGACAGGTCTCCTACGAGCAGTACTTC. It yields the protein CAAAPGQVSYEQYF.

The chain couples TRBV28 to TRBJ2-2, with 11 bases fitting TRBD2. With 6 bases clipped from V and 8 bases from J, the junction kept 8 bases outside the gene matches. CDR1 and CDR2 (germline): MDHEN, SYDVKM. The CDR3 covers 15 residues. CDR3 DNA: TGTGCCAGCAGCCGACTAGCGGGGACTACAGGGGAGCTGTTTTTT. Amino acids: CASSRLAGTTGELFF.

This chain links TRBV5-4 with TRBJ2-7, with D possibly being TRBD2 (5 bases). Germline V gives CDR1 SGHNT, CDR2 YYREEE (reference sequence). CDR3 length equals 14 residues. With 4 bases removed from V and 0 bases from J, the gap between germline ends came to 11 bases. CDR3 loop: CASSLLGSSYEQYF. The CDR3 DNA reads as TGTGCCAGCAGCCTTCTAGGGAGCTCCTACGAGCAGTACTTC. The full variable domain, its missing parts supplied by reference TRBV5-4 and TRBJ2-7, is ETGVTQSPTHLIKTRGQQVTLRCSSQSGHNTVSWYQQALGQGPQFIFQYYREEENGRGNFPPRFSGLQFPNYSSELNVNALELDDSALYLCASSLLGSSYEQYFGPGTRLTVT.

This clone came up a few times. The chain combines TRBV6-2 or TRBV6-3 with TRBJ1-2; D ambiguous. With 0 bases removed from V and 4 bases from J, the gap between germline ends came to 9 bases. The CDR3 runs to 14 residues. Germline V gene data show CDR1 as MNHEY and CDR2 as SVGEGT. The CDR3 loop reads CASSYSAELYGYTF. The CDR3 nucleotides read TGTGCCAGCAGTTACTCTGCTGAACTCTATGGCTACACCTTC.